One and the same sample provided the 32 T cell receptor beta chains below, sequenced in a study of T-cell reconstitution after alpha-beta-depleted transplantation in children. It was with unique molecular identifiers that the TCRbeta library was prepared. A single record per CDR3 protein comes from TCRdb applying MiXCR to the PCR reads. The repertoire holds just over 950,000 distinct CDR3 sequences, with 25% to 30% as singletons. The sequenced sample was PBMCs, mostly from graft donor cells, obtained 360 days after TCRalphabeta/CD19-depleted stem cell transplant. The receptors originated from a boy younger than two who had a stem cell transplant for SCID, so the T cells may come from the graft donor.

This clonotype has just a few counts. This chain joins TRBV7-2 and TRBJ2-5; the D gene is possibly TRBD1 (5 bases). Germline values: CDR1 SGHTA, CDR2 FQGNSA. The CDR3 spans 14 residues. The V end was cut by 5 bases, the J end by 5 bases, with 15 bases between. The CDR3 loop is CASSAETAQETQYF. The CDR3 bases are TGTGCCAGCAGCGCAGAGACAGCGCAGGAGACCCAGTACTTC.

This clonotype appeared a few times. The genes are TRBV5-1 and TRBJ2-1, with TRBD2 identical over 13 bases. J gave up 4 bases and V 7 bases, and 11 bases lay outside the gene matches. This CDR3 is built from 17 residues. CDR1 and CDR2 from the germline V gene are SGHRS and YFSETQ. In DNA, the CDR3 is TGCGCCAGCCAGATGACTAGCGGGGGGTCCGCTTACAATGAGCAGTTCTTC. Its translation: CASQMTSGGSAYNEQFF.

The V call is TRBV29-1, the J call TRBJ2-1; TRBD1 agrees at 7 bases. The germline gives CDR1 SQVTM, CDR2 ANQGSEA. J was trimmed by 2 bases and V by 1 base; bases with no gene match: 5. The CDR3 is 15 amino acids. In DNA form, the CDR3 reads TGCAGCGTTGAAGGAGACAGGGACCCCTACAATGAGCAGTTCTTC. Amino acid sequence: CSVEGDRDPYNEQFF.

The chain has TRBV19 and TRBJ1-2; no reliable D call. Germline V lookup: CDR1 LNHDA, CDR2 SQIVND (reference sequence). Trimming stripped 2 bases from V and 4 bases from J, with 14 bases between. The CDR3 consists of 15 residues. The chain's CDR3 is CASSIWGMAGYGYTF. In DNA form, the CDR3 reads TGTGCCAGTAGTATATGGGGTATGGCGGGCTATGGCTACACCTTC.

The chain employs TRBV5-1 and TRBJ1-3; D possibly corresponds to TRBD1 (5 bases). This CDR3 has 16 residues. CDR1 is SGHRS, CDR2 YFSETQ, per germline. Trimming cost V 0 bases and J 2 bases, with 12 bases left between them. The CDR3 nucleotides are TGCGCCAGCAGCTTGGGCAGGGCAGTGGCTGGAAACACCATATATTTT. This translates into CASSLGRAVAGNTIYF. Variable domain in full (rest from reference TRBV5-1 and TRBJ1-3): KAGVTQTPRYLIKTRGQQVTLSCSPISGHRSVSWYQQTPGQGLQFLFEYFSETQRNKGNFPGRFSGRQFSNSRSEMNVSTLELGDSALYLCASSLGRAVAGNTIYFGEGSWLTVV.

The CDR3 here is CASLEDRGSYNEQFF. DNA for the CDR3: TGTGCCAGCCTGGAGGACAGGGGATCCTACAATGAGCAGTTCTTC. The chain carries TRBV2 and TRBJ2-1, with TRBD1 identical over 9 bases. The germline V gene encodes CDR1 SNHLY and CDR2 FYNNEI. V lost 8 bases, J lost 1 base, and 6 bases stayed unmatched. CDR3 length: 15 amino acids. Together with reference TRBV2 and TRBJ2-1, the CDR3 gives the full variable domain: EPEVTQTPSHQVTQMGQEVILRCVPISNHLYFYWYRQILGQKVEFLVSFYNNEISEKSEIFDDQFSVERPDGSNFTLKIRSTKLEDSAMYFCASLEDRGSYNEQFFGPGTRLTVL.

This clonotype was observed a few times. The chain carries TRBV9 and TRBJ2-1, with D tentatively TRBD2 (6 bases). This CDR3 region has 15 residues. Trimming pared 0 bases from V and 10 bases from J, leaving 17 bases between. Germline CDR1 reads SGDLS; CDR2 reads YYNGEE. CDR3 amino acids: CASSVGDFLVGEQFF. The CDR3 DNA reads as TGTGCCAGCAGCGTAGGGGACTTCCTGGTGGGAGAGCAGTTCTTC.

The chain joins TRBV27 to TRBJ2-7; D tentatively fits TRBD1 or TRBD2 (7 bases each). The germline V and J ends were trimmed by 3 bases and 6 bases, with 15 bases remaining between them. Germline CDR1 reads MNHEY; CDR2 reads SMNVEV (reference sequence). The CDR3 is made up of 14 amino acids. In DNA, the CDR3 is TGTGCCAGCAGTTTGCAGGGGGGGGGCAGCGAGCAGTACTTC. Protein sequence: CASSLQGGGSEQYF.

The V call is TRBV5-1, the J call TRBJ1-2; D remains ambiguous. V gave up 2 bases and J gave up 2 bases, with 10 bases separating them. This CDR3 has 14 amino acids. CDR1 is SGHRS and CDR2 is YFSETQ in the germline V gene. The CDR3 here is CASSFLPGNYGYTF. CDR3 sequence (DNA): TGCGCCAGCAGCTTTTTACCGGGCAACTATGGCTACACCTTC.

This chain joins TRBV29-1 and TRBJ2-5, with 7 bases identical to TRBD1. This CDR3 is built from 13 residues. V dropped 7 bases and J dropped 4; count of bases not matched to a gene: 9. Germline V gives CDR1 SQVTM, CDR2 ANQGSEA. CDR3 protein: CSADREGGETQYF. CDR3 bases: TGCAGCGCAGACAGGGAAGGTGGAGAGACCCAGTACTTC.

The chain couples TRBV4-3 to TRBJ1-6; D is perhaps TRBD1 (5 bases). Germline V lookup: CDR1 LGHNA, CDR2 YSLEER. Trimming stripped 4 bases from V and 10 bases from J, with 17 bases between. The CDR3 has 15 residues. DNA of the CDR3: TGCGCCAGCAGCCGGGGGGACCGATCGGACTCACCCCTCCACTTT. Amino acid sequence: CASSRGDRSDSPLHF.

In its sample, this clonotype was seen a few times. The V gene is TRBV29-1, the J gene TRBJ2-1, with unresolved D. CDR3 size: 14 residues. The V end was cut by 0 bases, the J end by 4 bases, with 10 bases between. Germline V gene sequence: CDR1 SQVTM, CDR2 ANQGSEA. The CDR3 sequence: CSVEDRPQYNEQFF. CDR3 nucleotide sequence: TGCAGCGTTGAAGACAGGCCGCAGTACAATGAGCAGTTCTTC.

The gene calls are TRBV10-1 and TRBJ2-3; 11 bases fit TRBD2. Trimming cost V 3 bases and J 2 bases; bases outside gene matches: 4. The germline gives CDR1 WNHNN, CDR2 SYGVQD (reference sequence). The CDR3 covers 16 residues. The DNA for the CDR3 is TGCGCCAGCAGTGACTCTAGCGGGGGGCCCACAGATACGCAGTATTTT. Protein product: CASSDSSGGPTDTQYF.

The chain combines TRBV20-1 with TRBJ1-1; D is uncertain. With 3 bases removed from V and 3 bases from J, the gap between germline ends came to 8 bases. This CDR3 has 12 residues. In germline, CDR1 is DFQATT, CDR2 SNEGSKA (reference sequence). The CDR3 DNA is TGCAGTGCTAGTAGCCGGGACACTGAAGCTTTCTTT. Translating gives CSASSRDTEAFF.

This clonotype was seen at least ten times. CDR3 residues: CSALDRSYGYTF. DNA of the CDR3: TGCAGTGCTTTGGACAGATCCTATGGCTACACCTTC. This chain connects TRBV20-1 to TRBJ1-2; TRBD1 might be the D (6 bases). Per the germline V gene, CDR1 is DFQATT and CDR2 is SNEGSKA (reference sequence). Trimming stripped 5 bases from V and 4 bases from J, with 11 bases between. The CDR3 is 12 residues long.

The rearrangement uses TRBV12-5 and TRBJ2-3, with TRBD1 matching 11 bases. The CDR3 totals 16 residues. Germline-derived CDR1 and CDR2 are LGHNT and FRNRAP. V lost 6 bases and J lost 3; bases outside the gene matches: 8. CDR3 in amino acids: CASGFGGQGVTDTQYF. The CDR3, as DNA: TGTGCTAGTGGGTTTGGGGGACAGGGGGTGACAGATACGCAGTATTTT.

CDR3 DNA: TGTGCCAGCAGCTTTGTTCCCCACGGGGCATTGAACACTGAAGCTTTCTTT. Protein: CASSFVPHGALNTEAFF. The rearrangement links TRBV11-1 to TRBJ1-1, with a tentative D call TRBD1 (5 bases). The CDR3 is 17 residues long. Trimming left V 3 bases short and J 0 bases short, with 17 bases between. The germline CDR1 and CDR2 sequences are SGHAT and FQDESV (reference sequence).

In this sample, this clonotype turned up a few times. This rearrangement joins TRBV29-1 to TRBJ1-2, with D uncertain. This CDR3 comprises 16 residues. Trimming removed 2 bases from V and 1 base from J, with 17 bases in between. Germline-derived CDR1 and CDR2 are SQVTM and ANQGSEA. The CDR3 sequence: CSVESSWSGHNYGYTF. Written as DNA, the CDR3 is TGCAGCGTTGAATCCTCGTGGAGTGGCCATAACTATGGCTACACCTTC.

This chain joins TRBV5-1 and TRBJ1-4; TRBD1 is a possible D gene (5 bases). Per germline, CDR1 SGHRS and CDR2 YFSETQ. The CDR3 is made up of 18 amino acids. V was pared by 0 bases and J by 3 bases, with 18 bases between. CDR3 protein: CASSLAQGSMRANEKLFF. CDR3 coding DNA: TGCGCCAGCAGCTTGGCTCAGGGAAGTATGCGAGCTAATGAAAAACTGTTTTTT.

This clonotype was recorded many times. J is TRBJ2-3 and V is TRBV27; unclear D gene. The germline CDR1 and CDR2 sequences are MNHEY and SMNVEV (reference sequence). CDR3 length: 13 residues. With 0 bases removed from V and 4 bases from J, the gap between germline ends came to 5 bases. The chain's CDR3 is CASSLSSPDTQYF. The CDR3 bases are TGTGCCAGCAGTTTATCGAGCCCAGATACGCAGTATTTT.

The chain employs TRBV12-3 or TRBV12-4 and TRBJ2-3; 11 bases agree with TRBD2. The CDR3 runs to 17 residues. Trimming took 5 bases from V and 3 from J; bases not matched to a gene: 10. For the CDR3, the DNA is TGTGCCAGCAGTGCCCAAACTAGCGGGGGAAGTACAGATACGCAGTATTTT. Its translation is CASSAQTSGGSTDTQYF.

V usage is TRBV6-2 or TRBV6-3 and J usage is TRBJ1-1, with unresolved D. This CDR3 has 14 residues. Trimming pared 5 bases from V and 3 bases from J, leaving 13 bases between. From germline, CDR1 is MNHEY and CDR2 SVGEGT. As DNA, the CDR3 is TGTGCCAGCAGTCCACCGGGTTACTACACTGAAGCTTTCTTT. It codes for CASSPPGYYTEAFF.

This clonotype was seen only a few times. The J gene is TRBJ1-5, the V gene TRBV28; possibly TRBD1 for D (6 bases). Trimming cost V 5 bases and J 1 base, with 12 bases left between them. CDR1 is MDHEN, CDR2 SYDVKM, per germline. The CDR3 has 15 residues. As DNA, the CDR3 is TGTGCCAGCAGTCCCACAGGGATCAGCAATCAGCCCCAGCATTTT. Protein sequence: CASSPTGISNQPQHF.

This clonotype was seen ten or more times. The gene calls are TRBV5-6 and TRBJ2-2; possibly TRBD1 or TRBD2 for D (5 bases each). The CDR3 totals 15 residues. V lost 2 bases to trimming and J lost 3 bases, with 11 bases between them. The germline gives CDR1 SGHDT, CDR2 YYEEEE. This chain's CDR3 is CASSFGGIYTGELFF. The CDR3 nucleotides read TGTGCCAGCAGCTTTGGGGGAATTTACACCGGGGAGCTGTTTTTT.

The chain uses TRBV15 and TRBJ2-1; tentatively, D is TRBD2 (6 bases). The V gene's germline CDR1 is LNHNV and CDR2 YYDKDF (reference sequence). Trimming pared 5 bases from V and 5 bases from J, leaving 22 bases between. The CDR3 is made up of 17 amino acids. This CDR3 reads CATSLSGGPRRNNEQFF. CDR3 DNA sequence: TGTGCCACCAGCTTGTCCGGGGGTCCCCGAAGGAACAATGAGCAGTTCTTC.

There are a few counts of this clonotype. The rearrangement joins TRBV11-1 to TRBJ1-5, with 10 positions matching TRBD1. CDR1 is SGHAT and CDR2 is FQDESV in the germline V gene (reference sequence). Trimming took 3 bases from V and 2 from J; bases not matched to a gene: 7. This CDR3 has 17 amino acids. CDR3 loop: CASSLGTGVMGNQPQHF. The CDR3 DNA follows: TGTGCCAGCAGCTTGGGGACAGGGGTGATGGGCAATCAGCCCCAGCATTTT.

CDR3 region: CSVRGRQERSTDTQYF. The CDR3 DNA follows: TGCAGCGTTAGGGGGAGACAGGAACGGAGCACAGATACGCAGTATTTT. This chain links TRBV29-1 with TRBJ2-3; possible D gene TRBD1, 6 bases. Germline lookup yields CDR1 SQVTM and CDR2 ANQGSEA. The CDR3 consists of 16 residues. The V end lost 5 bases, the J end lost 0 bases, and 18 bases lay between the germline ends.

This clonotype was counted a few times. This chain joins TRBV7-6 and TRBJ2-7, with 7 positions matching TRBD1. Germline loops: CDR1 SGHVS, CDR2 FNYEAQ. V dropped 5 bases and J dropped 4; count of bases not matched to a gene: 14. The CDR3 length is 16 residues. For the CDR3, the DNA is TGTGCCAGCAGCCCAGTAACAGGGGCAATAGCTTACGAGCAGTACTTC. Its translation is CASSPVTGAIAYEQYF.

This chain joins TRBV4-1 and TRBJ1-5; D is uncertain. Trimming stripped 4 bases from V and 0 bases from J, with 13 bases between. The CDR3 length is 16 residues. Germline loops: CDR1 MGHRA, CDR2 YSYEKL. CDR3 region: CASSPQLHFSNQPQHF. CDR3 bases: TGCGCCAGCAGCCCCCAGCTACATTTTAGCAATCAGCCCCAGCATTTT.

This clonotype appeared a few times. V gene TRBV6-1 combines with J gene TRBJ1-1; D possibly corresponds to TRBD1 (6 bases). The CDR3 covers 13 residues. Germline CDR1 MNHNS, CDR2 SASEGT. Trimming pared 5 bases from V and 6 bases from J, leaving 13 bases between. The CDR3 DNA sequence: TGTGCCAGCAGTAGGGGGAGTAACGCTGAAGCTTTCTTT. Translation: CASSRGSNAEAFF.

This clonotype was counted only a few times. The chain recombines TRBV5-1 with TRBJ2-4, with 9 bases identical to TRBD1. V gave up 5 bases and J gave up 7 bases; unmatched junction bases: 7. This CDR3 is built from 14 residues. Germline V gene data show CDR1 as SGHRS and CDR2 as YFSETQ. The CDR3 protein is CASRERDRVNIQYF. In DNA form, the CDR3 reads TGCGCCAGCAGAGAGCGGGACAGGGTGAACATTCAGTACTTC. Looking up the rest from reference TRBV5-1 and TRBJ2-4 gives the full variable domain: KAGVTQTPRYLIKTRGQQVTLSCSPISGHRSVSWYQQTPGQGLQFLFEYFSETQRNKGNFPGRFSGRQFSNSRSEMNVSTLELGDSALYLCASRERDRVNIQYFGAGTRLSVL.

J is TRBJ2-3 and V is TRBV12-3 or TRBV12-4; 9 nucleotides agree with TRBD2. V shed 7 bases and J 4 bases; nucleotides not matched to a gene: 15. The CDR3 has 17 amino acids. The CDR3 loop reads CASTNIRAGGRSDTQYF. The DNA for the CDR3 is TGTGCCAGCACCAATATAAGGGCGGGGGGGCGATCAGATACGCAGTATTTT.